These 5 T cell receptor beta chains originate from one sample sequenced in a study of T cells in Graves' hyperthyroidism and ophthalmopathy. The source material, RNA transcripts, was used to amplify TCR beta CDR3 regions. First-round RT-PCR with HTBI primers amplified the TCR CDR3 region. TCRdb re-analysed the multiplex PCR reads in MiXCR, keeping a single row per CDR3 protein. This table holds a few hundred thousand distinct CDR3 sequences, about 15% found once. Sequencing input: blood. These receptors were taken from a woman between 18 and 29 years old with Graves' hyperthyroidism.

The chain combines TRBV6-1 with TRBJ2-5; 11 nucleotides align to TRBD1. V shed 6 bases and J 7 bases; nucleotides not matched to a gene: 4. CDR1 and CDR2 from the germline V gene are MNHNS and SASEGT. This CDR3 region has 13 residues. The CDR3 nucleotides read TGTGCCAGCAGGGACAGGGGGCTCGGGACCCAGTACTTC. It codes for CASRDRGLGTQYF.

There are a few counts of this clonotype. This sequence joins TRBV3-1 and TRBJ2-5; 7 positions agree with TRBD2. The length of the CDR3 is 15 residues. V shed 1 base, J shed 1 base, and the junction held 3 bases outside the gene matches. The germline V gene encodes CDR1 LGHDT and CDR2 YNNKEL (reference sequence). The chain's CDR3 is CASSQVPGGQETQYF. The CDR3 nucleotides are TGTGCCAGCAGCCAAGTTCCGGGGGGCCAAGAGACCCAGTACTTC.

This clonotype appeared many times. The V call is TRBV18, the J call TRBJ1-4; TRBD1 agrees at 9 bases. Unmatched junction bases numbered 6, after V lost 3 bases and J lost 4 bases. In germline, CDR1 is KGHSH, CDR2 LQKENI. The CDR3 runs 16 residues. CDR3: CASSPRRTGDNEKLFF. The DNA of the CDR3 is TGTGCCAGCTCACCGCGACGGACAGGGGATAATGAAAAACTGTTTTTT.

This clonotype was detected only a few times. The CDR3: CASSPAGGDKSNQPQHF. The CDR3 DNA follows: TGTGCCAGCTCACCAGCCGGAGGGGATAAAAGCAATCAGCCCCAGCATTTT. The chain uses TRBV7-9 and TRBJ1-5; weak D call: TRBD1 (5 bases). The CDR3 consists of 17 residues. Germline CDR1 is SEHNR and CDR2 is FQNEAQ (reference sequence). Trimming left V 8 bases short and J 1 base short, with 21 bases between.

This clonotype was found many times. V is TRBV24-1 and J is TRBJ1-5; no clear D. The V gene lost 7 bases and the J gene lost 1 base, with 16 bases spanning the gap. The CDR3 has 16 residues. The germline V gene encodes CDR1 KGHDR and CDR2 SFDVKD. CDR3 coding DNA: TGTGCCACCAGCCACTTGGACCGGAGCAGCAATCAGCCCCAGCATTTT. Translating gives CATSHLDRSSNQPQHF.